The 20 T cell receptor beta chains in this list originate from one sample, sequenced in a study of blood T cells in healthy people across ages. Through a sample-barcoded 5' primer and a J-beta primer mix, a second PCR was run for 7 to 11 cycles. TCRdb itself ran the 5' RACE reads through MiXCR, one entry per CDR3 protein. The data hold 540,000 or so distinct CDR3 sequences, with approximately 30% observed a single time. Sequencing was performed on blood. The receptor set was obtained from a woman in her seventies in good health.

CDR3 nucleotide sequence: TGCAGCGTTGCTCGCGGGGATACCTACGAGCAGTACTTC. Translation: CSVARGDTYEQYF. The chain employs TRBV29-1 and TRBJ2-7; D is perhaps TRBD2 (6 bases). The length of the CDR3 is 13 residues. Germline V gene sequence: CDR1 SQVTM, CDR2 ANQGSEA. Trimming removed 4 bases from V and 2 bases from J, with 12 bases in between.

The chain has TRBV20-1 and TRBJ1-5, with D uncertain. Germline CDR1 and CDR2: DFQATT and SNEGSKA (reference sequence). The V gene lost 4 bases and the J gene lost 2 bases, with 15 bases spanning the gap. The CDR3 is 15 amino acids. CDR3 sequence: CSAKLGRSGNQPQHF. The CDR3 bases are TGCAGTGCTAAATTAGGACGGTCGGGCAATCAGCCCCAGCATTTT.

This clonotype turned up a few times. V gene TRBV20-1 combines with J gene TRBJ1-3, with D tentatively TRBD1 (5 bases). Germline CDR1 DFQATT, CDR2 SNEGSKA (reference sequence). The CDR3 has 13 residues. The V and J ends lost 3 bases and 4 bases respectively, with 10 bases between them. CDR3: CSARDTAGNTIYF. DNA of the CDR3: TGCAGTGCTAGGGACACAGCGGGAAACACCATATATTTT.

CDR3 nucleotides: TGTGCCAGCAGTTTTCGAGAGGGCCCCTACGAGCAGTACTTC. Translated, it gives CASSFREGPYEQYF. The chain employs TRBV27 and TRBJ2-7, with D tentatively TRBD2 (5 bases). Trimming removed 3 bases from V and 2 bases from J, with 11 bases in between. Per the germline V gene, CDR1 is MNHEY and CDR2 is SMNVEV (reference sequence). The CDR3 totals 14 residues.

The chain is built from TRBV7-2 and TRBJ2-2; no reliable D call. The ends were cut back, 0 bases at V and 0 bases at J, with 11 bases in the middle. This CDR3 is built from 17 residues. CDR1 and CDR2 from the germline V gene are SGHTA and FQGNSA. CDR3 protein: CASSLAMGSANTGELFF. DNA of the CDR3: TGTGCCAGCAGCTTAGCGATGGGGTCAGCGAACACCGGGGAGCTGTTTTTT.

CDR3 in amino acids: CASSLRAASNEKLFF. CDR3 bases: TGTGCCAGCAGTTTACGGGCGGCGTCTAATGAAAAACTGTTTTTT. This sequence joins TRBV27 and TRBJ1-4; unclear D gene. V lost 2 bases and J 3 bases, leaving 10 bases between the germline ends. The CDR3 extends over 15 amino acids. Germline lookup yields CDR1 MNHEY and CDR2 SMNVEV (reference sequence).

This clonotype was observed a handful of times. This chain joins TRBV5-1 and TRBJ1-1, with TRBD1 matching over 8 bases. The CDR3 covers 14 residues. V gave up 4 bases and J gave up 3 bases; unmatched junction bases: 5. CDR1 is SGHRS, CDR2 YFSETQ, per germline. CDR3 protein: CASSPQGADTEAFF. As DNA, the CDR3 is TGCGCCAGCAGCCCCCAGGGGGCGGACACTGAAGCTTTCTTT.

The chain carries TRBV12-3 or TRBV12-4 and TRBJ2-5, with 9 bases identical to TRBD1. The CDR3 totals 14 residues. J was trimmed by 5 bases and V by 6 bases; bases with no gene match: 7. CDR3 amino acids: CASRRTGGEETQYF. The CDR3, as DNA: TGTGCCAGCAGGAGAACAGGGGGCGAGGAGACCCAGTACTTC.

The rearrangement joins TRBV20-1 to TRBJ2-5, with a possible D match to TRBD1 (5 bases). The last part of the DNA fits TRBJ2-7 better; the J call may be wrong. Germline V gene sequence: CDR1 DFQATT, CDR2 SNEGSKA (reference sequence). This CDR3 has 12 residues. The DNA of the CDR3 is TGCAGTGCTCAACCACAGGCCCACGAGCAGTACTTC. It codes for CSAQPQAHEQYF.

The table lists this clonotype with many counts. V usage is TRBV4-2 and J usage is TRBJ1-2; D not certain. Germline CDR1 reads LGHNA; CDR2 reads YNFKEQ. V was pared by 0 bases and J by 5 bases, with 16 bases between. The CDR3 length is 16 residues. CDR3 region: CASSQDPGSYGYGYTF. The DNA of the CDR3 is TGTGCCAGCAGCCAAGATCCGGGCTCATATGGGTATGGCTACACCTTC.

The chain carries TRBV20-1 and TRBJ2-3, with 12 bases matching TRBD2. This CDR3 has 15 amino acids. Trimming cost V 5 bases and J 4 bases; bases outside gene matches: 7. Germline-derived CDR1 and CDR2 are DFQATT and SNEGSKA (reference sequence). CDR3 residues: CSAQLAGGPADTQYF. In DNA form, the CDR3 reads TGCAGTGCTCAGCTAGCGGGGGGGCCCGCAGATACGCAGTATTTT.

This chain uses TRBV5-6 with TRBJ2-1; D might be TRBD2 (6 bases). The J call may be wrong; the DNA end is better matched by TRBJ2-7. The germline gives CDR1 SGHDT, CDR2 YYEEEE. This CDR3 comprises 14 residues. CDR3 DNA sequence: TGTGCCAGCAGCTTGGGTTCGGGGGTGCACGAGCAGTACTTC. Translating gives CASSLGSGVHEQYF.

The chain combines TRBV12-3 or TRBV12-4 with TRBJ2-5; 7 positions match TRBD1. The CDR3 sequence is 16 residues long. Losses at the gene ends were 6 bases for V and 5 bases for J; bases not matched to a gene: 15. CDR3 in DNA: TGTGCCAGCAGCCCGGGGAACGACAGGGCCGGCGAGACCCAGTACTTC. Translating gives CASSPGNDRAGETQYF.

This clonotype showed up just a few times. This chain joins TRBV5-1 and TRBJ2-7; TRBD2 is a possible D gene (6 bases). Germline V CDR1 and CDR2: SGHRS, YFSETQ. The V gene lost 0 bases and the J gene lost 2 bases, with 12 bases spanning the gap. This CDR3 comprises 15 residues. The CDR3 sequence is CASSLDAGMPYEQYF. The CDR3 DNA follows: TGCGCCAGCAGCTTGGATGCGGGGATGCCCTACGAGCAGTACTTC.

The chain couples TRBV24-1 to TRBJ1-5, with 10 bases matching TRBD1. CDR1 is KGHDR and CDR2 is SFDVKD in the germline V gene. This CDR3 contains 20 residues. The trim removed 5 bases at V and 0 bases at J, leaving 15 bases unmatched. Here the CDR3 reads CATSGSDRGRGISSNQPQHF. The CDR3 DNA follows: TGTGCCACCAGTGGAAGCGACAGGGGGCGAGGGATTAGTAGCAATCAGCCCCAGCATTTT.

This clonotype was detected many times. The chain couples TRBV5-1 to TRBJ2-5; 7 nucleotides align to TRBD1. The CDR3 has 14 amino acids. CDR1 and CDR2 from the germline V gene are SGHRS and YFSETQ. With V trimmed by 0 bases and J by 5 bases, 4 bases remained unmatched. CDR3 loop: CASSLERGLETQYF. CDR3 in DNA: TGCGCCAGCAGCTTGGAGAGGGGGCTGGAGACCCAGTACTTC. Full variable domain (rest looked up from reference TRBV5-1 and TRBJ2-5): KAGVTQTPRYLIKTRGQQVTLSCSPISGHRSVSWYQQTPGQGLQFLFEYFSETQRNKGNFPGRFSGRQFSNSRSEMNVSTLELGDSALYLCASSLERGLETQYFGPGTRLLVL.

This clonotype was seen a handful of times. The chain carries TRBV18 and TRBJ2-1; D is unclear. Germline CDR1 KGHSH, CDR2 LQKENI. The ends were cut back, 3 bases at V and 10 bases at J, with 16 bases in the middle. CDR3 size: 14 residues. As DNA, the CDR3 is TGTGCCAGCTCACCCCTAGACGGGCTACGCGAGCAGTTCTTC. Translating gives CASSPLDGLREQFF.

This clonotype was found many times. The chain combines TRBV20-1 with TRBJ2-5; 10 bases agree with TRBD1. Losses at the gene ends were 3 bases for V and 5 bases for J; bases not matched to a gene: 9. The CDR3 contains 15 residues. Germline assignment: CDR1 DFQATT and CDR2 SNEGSKA (reference sequence). DNA of the CDR3: TGCAGTGCTAGGTCCGGGACAGGGGATATGGAGACCCAGTACTTC. Encoded protein: CSARSGTGDMETQYF.

This clonotype was picked up a small number of times. The rearrangement links TRBV20-1 to TRBJ2-5, with 7 bases fitting TRBD1. The CDR3 sequence is 15 residues long. J gave up 4 bases and V 3 bases, and 11 bases lay outside the gene matches. Germline loops: CDR1 DFQATT, CDR2 SNEGSKA (reference sequence). The chain's CDR3 is CSASLLKAGGETQYF. DNA of the CDR3: TGCAGTGCTAGTCTCCTAAAGGCAGGGGGAGAGACCCAGTACTTC.

A few counts support this clonotype. The V gene is TRBV19, the J gene TRBJ2-5; tentative D call: TRBD2 (5 bases). V lost 5 bases to trimming and J lost 4 bases, with 17 bases between them. The CDR3 has 15 residues. Germline CDR1 LNHDA, CDR2 SQIVND (reference sequence). The CDR3 bases are TGTGCCAGTAGTCTCCCAGGCTCGGCGGGAGAGACCCAGTACTTC. Its protein product is CASSLPGSAGETQYF.